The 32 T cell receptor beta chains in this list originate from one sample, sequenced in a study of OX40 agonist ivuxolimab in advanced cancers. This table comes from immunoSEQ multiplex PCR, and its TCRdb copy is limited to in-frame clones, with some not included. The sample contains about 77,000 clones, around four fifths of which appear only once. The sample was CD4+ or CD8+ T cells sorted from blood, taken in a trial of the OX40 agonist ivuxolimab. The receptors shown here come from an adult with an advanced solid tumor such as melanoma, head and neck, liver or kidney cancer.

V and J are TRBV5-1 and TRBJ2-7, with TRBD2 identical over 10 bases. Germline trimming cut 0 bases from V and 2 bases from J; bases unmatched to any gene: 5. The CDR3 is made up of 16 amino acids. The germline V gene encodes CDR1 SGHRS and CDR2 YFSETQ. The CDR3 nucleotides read TGCGCCAGCAGCTTGGAAGTGCTAGCGGGGGCCTACGAGCAGTACTTC. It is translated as CASSLEVLAGAYEQYF.

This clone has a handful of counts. CDR3 amino acids: CSAGTGIQPQHF. The CDR3 DNA reads as TGCAGCGCCGGGACAGGGATTCAGCCCCAGCATTTT. The V and J genes are TRBV29-1 and TRBJ1-5; 9 nucleotides line up with TRBD1. This CDR3 has 12 amino acids. The germline V gene encodes CDR1 SQVTM and CDR2 ANQGSEA. V lost 7 bases to trimming and J lost 6 bases; unmatched junction nucleotides: 4. The full variable domain, completed using reference TRBV29-1 and TRBJ1-5, is SAVISQKPSRDICQRGTSLTIQCQVDSQVTMMFWYRQQPGQSLTLIATANQGSEATYESGFVIDKFPISRPNLTFSTLTVSNMSPEDSSIYLCSAGTGIQPQHFGDGTRLSIL.

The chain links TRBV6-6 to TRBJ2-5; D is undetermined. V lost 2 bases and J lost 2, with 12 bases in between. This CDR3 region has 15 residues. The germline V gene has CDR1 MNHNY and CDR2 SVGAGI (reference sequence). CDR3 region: CASSYKPGLQETQYF. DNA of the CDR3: TGTGCCAGCAGTTACAAACCGGGCTTACAAGAGACCCAGTACTTC.

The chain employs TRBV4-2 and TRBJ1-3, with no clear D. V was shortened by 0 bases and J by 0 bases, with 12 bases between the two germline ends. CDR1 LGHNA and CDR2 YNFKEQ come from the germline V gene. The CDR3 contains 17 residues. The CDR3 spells CASSQDITRHSGNTIYF. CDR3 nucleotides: TGTGCCAGCAGCCAAGACATTACCCGCCACTCTGGAAACACCATATATTTT.

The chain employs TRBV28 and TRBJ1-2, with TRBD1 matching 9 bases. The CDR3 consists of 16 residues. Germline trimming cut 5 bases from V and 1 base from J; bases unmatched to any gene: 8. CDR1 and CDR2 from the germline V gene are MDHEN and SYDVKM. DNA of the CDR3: TGTGCCAGCAGTCCCCCCTTGGGACAGGGTAACTATGGCTACACCTTC. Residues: CASSPPLGQGNYGYTF.

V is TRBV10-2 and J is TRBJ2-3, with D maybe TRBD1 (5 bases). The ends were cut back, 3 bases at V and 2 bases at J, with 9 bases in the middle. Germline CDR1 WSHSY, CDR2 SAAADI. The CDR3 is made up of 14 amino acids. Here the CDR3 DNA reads TGCGCCAGCAGTGAACAGGACCACACAGATACGCAGTATTTT. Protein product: CASSEQDHTDTQYF.

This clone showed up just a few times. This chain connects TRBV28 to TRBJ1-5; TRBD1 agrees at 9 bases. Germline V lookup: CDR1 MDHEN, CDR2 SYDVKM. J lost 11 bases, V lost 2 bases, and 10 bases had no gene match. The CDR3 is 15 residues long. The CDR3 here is CASSLGGQGQWAQHF. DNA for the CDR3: TGTGCCAGCAGTTTAGGGGGACAGGGTCAATGGGCCCAGCATTTT.

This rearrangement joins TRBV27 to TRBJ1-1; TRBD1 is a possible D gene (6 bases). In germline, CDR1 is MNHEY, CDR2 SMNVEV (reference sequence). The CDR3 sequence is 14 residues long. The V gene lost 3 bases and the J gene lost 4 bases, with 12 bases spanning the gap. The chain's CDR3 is CASSLGAWGTEAFF. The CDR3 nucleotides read TGTGCCAGCAGTTTGGGGGCCTGGGGCACTGAAGCTTTCTTT.

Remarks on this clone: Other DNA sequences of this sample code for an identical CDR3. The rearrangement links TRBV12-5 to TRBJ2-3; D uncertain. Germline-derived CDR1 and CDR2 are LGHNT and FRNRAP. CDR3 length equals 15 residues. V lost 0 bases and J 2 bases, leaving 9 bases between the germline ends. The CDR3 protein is CASGLVLGPTDTQYF. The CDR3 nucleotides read TGTGCTAGTGGTTTGGTATTGGGTCCCACAGATACGCAGTATTTT.

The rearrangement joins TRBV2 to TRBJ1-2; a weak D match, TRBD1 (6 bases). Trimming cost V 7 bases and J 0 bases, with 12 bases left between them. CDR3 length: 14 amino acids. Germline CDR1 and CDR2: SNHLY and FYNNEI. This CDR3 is CASTMRQANYGYTF. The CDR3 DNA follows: TGTGCCAGCACCATGCGACAGGCTAACTATGGCTACACCTTC.

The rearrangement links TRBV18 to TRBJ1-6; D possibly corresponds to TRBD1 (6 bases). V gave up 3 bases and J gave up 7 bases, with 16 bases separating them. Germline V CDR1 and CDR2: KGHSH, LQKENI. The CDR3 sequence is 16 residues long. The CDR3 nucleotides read TGTGCCAGCTCACCGACCGGACAGCAGCGAAATTCACCCCTCCACTTT. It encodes CASSPTGQQRNSPLHF.

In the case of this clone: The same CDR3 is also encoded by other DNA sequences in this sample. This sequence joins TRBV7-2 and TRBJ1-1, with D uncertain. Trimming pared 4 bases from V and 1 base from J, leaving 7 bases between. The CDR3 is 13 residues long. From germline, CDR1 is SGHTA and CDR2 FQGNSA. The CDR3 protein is CASSSGGNTEAFF. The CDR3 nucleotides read TGTGCCAGCAGCTCCGGAGGGAACACTGAAGCTTTCTTT.

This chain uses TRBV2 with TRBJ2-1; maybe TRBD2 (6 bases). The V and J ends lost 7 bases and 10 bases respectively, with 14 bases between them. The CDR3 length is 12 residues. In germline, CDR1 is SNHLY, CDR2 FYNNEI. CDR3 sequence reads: CASTQGGHEQFF. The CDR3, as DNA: TGTGCCAGCACCCAAGGAGGGCACGAGCAGTTCTTC.

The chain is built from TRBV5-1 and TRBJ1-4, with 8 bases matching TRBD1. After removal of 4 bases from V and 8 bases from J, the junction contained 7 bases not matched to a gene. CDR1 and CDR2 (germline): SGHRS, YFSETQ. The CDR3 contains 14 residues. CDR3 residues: CASSPGQGGEKLFF. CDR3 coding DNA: TGCGCCAGCAGCCCTGGACAGGGTGGGGAAAAACTGTTTTTT.

The CDR3 reads CASSERLVPDTQYF. In DNA, the CDR3 is TGCGCCAGCAGCGAGCGACTTGTACCAGATACGCAGTATTTT. This chain connects TRBV4-3 to TRBJ2-3; D is ambiguous. The CDR3 consists of 14 residues. CDR1 LGHNA and CDR2 YSLEER come from the germline V gene. V dropped 5 bases and J dropped 4 bases, with 13 bases sitting between them.

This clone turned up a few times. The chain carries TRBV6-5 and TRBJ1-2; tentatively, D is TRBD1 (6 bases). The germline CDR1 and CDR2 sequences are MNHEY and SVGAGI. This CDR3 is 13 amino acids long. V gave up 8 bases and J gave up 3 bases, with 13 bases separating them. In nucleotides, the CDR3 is TGTGCCAGCGGCACACAGGGAGACTATGGCTACACCTTC. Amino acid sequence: CASGTQGDYGYTF.

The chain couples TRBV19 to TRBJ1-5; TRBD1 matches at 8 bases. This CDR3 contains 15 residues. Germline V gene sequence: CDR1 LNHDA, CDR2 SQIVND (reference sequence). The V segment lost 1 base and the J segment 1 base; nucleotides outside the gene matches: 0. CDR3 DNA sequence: TGTGCCAGTAGTATAGGGACAGGGAGCAATCAGCCCCAGCATTTT. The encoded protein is CASSIGTGSNQPQHF.

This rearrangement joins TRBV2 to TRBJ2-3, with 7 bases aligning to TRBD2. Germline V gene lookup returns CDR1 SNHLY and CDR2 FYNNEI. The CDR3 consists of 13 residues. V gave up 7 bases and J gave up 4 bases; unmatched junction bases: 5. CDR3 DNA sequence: TGTGCCAGCAAGGAGGGAGGGGCAGATACGCAGTATTTT. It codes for CASKEGGADTQYF.

This chain's CDR3 is CASSPGLISYEQYF. The CDR3 bases are TGTGCCAGCTCACCGGGACTGATCTCCTACGAGCAGTACTTC. The gene calls are TRBV18 and TRBJ2-7; D is perhaps TRBD2 (6 bases). Trimming removed 3 bases at V and 0 bases at J, with 9 bases between. The CDR3 contains 14 residues. CDR1 is KGHSH, CDR2 LQKENI, per germline.

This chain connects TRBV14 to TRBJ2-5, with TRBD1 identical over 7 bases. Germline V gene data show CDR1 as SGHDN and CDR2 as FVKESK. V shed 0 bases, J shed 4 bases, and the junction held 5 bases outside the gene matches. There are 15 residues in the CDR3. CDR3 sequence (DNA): TGTGCCAGCAGCCAAGATGTAGGGGGCAGAGAGACCCAGTACTTC. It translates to CASSQDVGGRETQYF. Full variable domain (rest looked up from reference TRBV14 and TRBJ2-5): EAGVTQFPSHSVIEKGQTVTLRCDPISGHDNLYWYRRVMGKEIKFLLHFVKESKQDESGMPNNRFLAERTGGTYSTLKVQPAELEDSGVYFCASSQDVGGRETQYFGPGTRLLVL.

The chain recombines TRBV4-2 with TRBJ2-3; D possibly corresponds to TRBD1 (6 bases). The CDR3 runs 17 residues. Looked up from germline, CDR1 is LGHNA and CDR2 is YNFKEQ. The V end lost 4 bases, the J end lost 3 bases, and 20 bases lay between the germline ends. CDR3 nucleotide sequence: TGTGCCAGCAGCCCTCTACAGGGAGCGACTGGGACAGATACGCAGTATTTT. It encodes CASSPLQGATGTDTQYF.

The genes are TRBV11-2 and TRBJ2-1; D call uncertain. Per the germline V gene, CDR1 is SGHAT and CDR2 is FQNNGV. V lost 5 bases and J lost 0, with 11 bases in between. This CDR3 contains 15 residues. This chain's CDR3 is CASSPLESSYNEQFF. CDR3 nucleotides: TGTGCCAGCAGCCCCCTGGAGTCCTCCTACAATGAGCAGTTCTTC.

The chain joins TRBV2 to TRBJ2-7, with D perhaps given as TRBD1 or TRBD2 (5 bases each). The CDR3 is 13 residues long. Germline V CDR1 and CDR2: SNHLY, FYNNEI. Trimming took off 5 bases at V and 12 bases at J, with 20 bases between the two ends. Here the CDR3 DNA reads TGTGCCAGCAGTATACGGGAACAGGCGTGGTCGTACTTC. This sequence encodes CASSIREQAWSYF.

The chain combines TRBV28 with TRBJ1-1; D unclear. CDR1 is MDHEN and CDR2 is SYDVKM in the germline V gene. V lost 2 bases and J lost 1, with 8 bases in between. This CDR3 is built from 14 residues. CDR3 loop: CASSLGPPNTEAFF. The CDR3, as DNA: TGTGCCAGCAGTTTAGGGCCACCGAACACTGAAGCTTTCTTT.

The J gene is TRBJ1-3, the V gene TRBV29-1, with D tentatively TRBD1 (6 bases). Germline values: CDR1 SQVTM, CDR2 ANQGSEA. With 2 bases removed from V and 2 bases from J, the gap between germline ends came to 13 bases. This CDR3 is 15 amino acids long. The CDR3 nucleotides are TGCAGCGTTGAACCGTGGGGGACACCTGGAAACACCATATATTTT. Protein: CSVEPWGTPGNTIYF.

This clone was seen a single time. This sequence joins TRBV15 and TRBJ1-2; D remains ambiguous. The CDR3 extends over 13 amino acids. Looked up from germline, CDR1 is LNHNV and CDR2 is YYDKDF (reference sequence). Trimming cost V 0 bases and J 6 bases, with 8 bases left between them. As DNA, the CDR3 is TGTGCCACCAGCAGAGAAGGTCTGGATGGCTACACCTTC. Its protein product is CATSREGLDGYTF. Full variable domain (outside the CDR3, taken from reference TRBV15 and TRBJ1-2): DAMVIQNPRYQVTQFGKPVTLSCSQTLNHNVMYWYQQKSSQAPKLLFHYYDKDFNNEADTPDNFQSRRPNTSFCFLDIRSPGLGDTAMYLCATSREGLDGYTFGSGTRLTVV.

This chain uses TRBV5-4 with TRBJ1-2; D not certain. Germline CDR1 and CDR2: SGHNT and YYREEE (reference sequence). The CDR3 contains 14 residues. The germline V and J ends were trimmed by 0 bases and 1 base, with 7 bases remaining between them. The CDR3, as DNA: TGTGCCAGCAGCTTGGAATGGAGTAACTATGGCTACACCTTC. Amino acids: CASSLEWSNYGYTF.

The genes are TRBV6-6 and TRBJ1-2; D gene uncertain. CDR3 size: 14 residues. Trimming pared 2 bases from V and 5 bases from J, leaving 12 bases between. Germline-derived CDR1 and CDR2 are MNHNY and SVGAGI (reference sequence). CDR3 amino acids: CASSYGASPYGYTF. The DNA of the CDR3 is TGTGCCAGCAGTTACGGCGCCAGCCCGTATGGCTACACCTTC.

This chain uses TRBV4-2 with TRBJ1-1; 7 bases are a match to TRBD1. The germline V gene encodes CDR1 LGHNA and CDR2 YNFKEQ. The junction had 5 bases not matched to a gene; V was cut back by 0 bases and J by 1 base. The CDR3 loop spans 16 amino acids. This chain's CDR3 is CASSQDLRTGNTEAFF. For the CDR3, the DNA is TGTGCCAGCAGCCAAGATTTAAGGACAGGGAACACTGAAGCTTTCTTT.

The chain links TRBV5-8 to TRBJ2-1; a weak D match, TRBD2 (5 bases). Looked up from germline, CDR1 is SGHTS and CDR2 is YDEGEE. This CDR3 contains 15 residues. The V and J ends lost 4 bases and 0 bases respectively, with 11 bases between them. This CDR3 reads CASSLLGSSYNEQFF. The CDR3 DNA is TGTGCCAGCAGCCTCCTTGGGAGCTCCTACAATGAGCAGTTCTTC.

The CDR3 DNA sequence: TGTGCCACGGACAGGGGTAACCTGATAGCGGGAGGGGGTGAGCAGTTCTTC. Protein product: CATDRGNLIAGGGEQFF. This chain links TRBV10-3 with TRBJ2-1; 11 nucleotides match TRBD2. The germline V gene has CDR1 ENHRY and CDR2 SYGVKD. The length of the CDR3 is 17 residues. The junction had 20 bases not matched to a gene; V was cut back by 10 bases and J by 9 bases.

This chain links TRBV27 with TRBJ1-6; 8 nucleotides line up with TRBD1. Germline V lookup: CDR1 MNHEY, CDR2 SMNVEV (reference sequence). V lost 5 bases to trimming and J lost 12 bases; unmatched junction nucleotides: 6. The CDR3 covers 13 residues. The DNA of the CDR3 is TGTGCCAGCAGTCCCCCAGGGGGCTTACCCCTCCACTTT. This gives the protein CASSPPGGLPLHF.